This passage covers 18 T cell receptor beta chains from one sample sequenced in a study of blood T cell repertoires in COVID-19. Produced via immunoSEQ multiplex PCR; TCRdb's table is partial and in-frame only. The table lists 300,000 to 450,000 clones, around 87% of them singletons. Sequenced input: peripheral blood. These TCRs come from a woman aged 60-75 years with COVID-19, enrolled during active disease.

The genes are TRBV3-1 (or the pseudogene TRBV3-2) and TRBJ1-6, with D tentatively TRBD1 (5 bases). Trimming took off 3 bases at V and 10 bases at J, with 10 bases between the two ends. CDR3 size: 13 residues. CDR1 and CDR2 from the germline V gene are LGHDT and YNNKEL (reference sequence). CDR3 nucleotide sequence: TGTGCCAGCAGCCAGGCAGGGTTATCACCCCTCCACTTT. Translated, it gives CASSQAGLSPLHF.

CDR3 residues: CASSFLAGESSSAEQFF. The CDR3 DNA reads TGTGCCAGCAGTTTCCTAGCGGGGGAGTCCTCATCCGCTGAGCAGTTCTTC. V and J are TRBV27 and TRBJ2-1; 10 bases align to TRBD2. Losses at the gene ends were 3 bases for V and 9 bases for J; bases not matched to a gene: 14. CDR1 and CDR2 from the germline V gene are MNHEY and SMNVEV (reference sequence). The CDR3 spans 17 residues.

The chain uses TRBV6-5 and TRBJ1-1; TRBD1 agrees at 7 bases. The CDR3 runs to 14 residues. The V segment lost 0 bases and the J segment 8 bases; nucleotides outside the gene matches: 6. Germline V lookup: CDR1 MNHEY, CDR2 SVGAGI. CDR3 residues: CASSYSSGQTEAFF. CDR3 DNA sequence: TGTGCCAGCAGTTACTCCTCGGGACAGACCGAAGCTTTCTTT.

The V and J genes are TRBV7-2 and TRBJ2-2; 8 bases map to TRBD2. CDR3 length: 12 amino acids. Trimming cost V 2 bases and J 16 bases; bases outside gene matches: 6. Germline V gene data show CDR1 as SGHTA and CDR2 as FQGNSA. CDR3 bases: TGTGCCAGCAGCTTACTAGGGACTAGGGGGTTTTTT. Translating it yields CASSLLGTRGFF.

The J gene is TRBJ1-1, the V gene TRBV15, with 9 positions matching TRBD1. The CDR3 is made up of 16 amino acids. The germline CDR1 and CDR2 sequences are LNHNV and YYDKDF (reference sequence). V shed 4 bases and J 2 bases; nucleotides not matched to a gene: 8. The chain's CDR3 is CATSKKRGQGNTEAFF. The DNA of the CDR3 is TGTGCCACCAGCAAAAAAAGGGGACAGGGTAACACTGAAGCTTTCTTT.

The J gene is TRBJ2-7, the V gene TRBV2; no clear D. This CDR3 is built from 12 residues. Germline CDR1 and CDR2: SNHLY and FYNNEI. The V end was cut by 1 base, the J end by 7 bases, with 8 bases between. The CDR3 coding sequence is TGTGCCAGCAGTGAAGGACACCTTGAGCAGTACTTC. Translation: CASSEGHLEQYF. Full variable domain (remainder filled in from reference TRBV2 and TRBJ2-7): EPEVTQTPSHQVTQMGQEVILRCVPISNHLYFYWYRQILGQKVEFLVSFYNNEISEKSEIFDDQFSVERPDGSNFTLKIRSTKLEDSAMYFCASSEGHLEQYFGPGTRLTVT.

This chain connects TRBV29-1 to TRBJ2-7; D is possibly TRBD2 (6 bases). V gave up 7 bases and J gave up 0 bases, with 10 bases separating them. The germline gives CDR1 SQVTM, CDR2 ANQGSEA. This CDR3 spans 12 amino acids. As DNA, the CDR3 is TGCAGCGGGGGGGAGACCTCCTACGAGCAGTACTTC. Translation gives CSGGETSYEQYF.

The chain uses TRBV3-1 (or the pseudogene TRBV3-2) and TRBJ1-6; 9 bases agree with TRBD1. In germline, CDR1 is LGHDT, CDR2 YNNKEL (reference sequence). V lost 4 bases to trimming and J lost 7 bases; unmatched junction nucleotides: 2. The length of the CDR3 is 14 residues. In DNA, the CDR3 is TGTGCCAGCAGCCCGGGACAGGGAAATTCACCCCTCCACTTT. The encoded protein is CASSPGQGNSPLHF.

The rearrangement joins TRBV7-3 to TRBJ2-5, with 9 positions matching TRBD2. The CDR3 extends over 15 amino acids. Germline trimming cut 5 bases from V and 1 base from J; bases unmatched to any gene: 5. CDR1 and CDR2 from the germline V gene are SGHTA and FQGTGA. The CDR3 nucleotides are TGTGCCAGCAGCCCAGCGGGGGGATTCCAAGAGACCCAGTACTTC. It is translated as CASSPAGGFQETQYF.

The chain recombines TRBV3-1 (or the pseudogene TRBV3-2) with TRBJ1-2, with D possibly being TRBD1 (6 bases). The CDR3 covers 14 residues. Deletions cut 1 base from V and 3 bases from J, with 9 bases between. Germline lookup yields CDR1 LGHDT and CDR2 YNNKEL (reference sequence). CDR3 coding DNA: TGTGCCAGCAGCCAAGGGGGGCGTCACTATGGCTACACCTTC. Encoded protein: CASSQGGRHYGYTF.

The chain couples TRBV3-1 (or the pseudogene TRBV3-2) to TRBJ1-1; 9 positions match TRBD1. V lost 6 bases and J lost 4; bases outside the gene matches: 6. The germline gives CDR1 LGHDT, CDR2 YNNKEL (reference sequence). This CDR3 spans 14 amino acids. The CDR3 nucleotides read TGTGCCAGCAGTCCGGGACAGGGACGCACTGAAGCTTTCTTT. This translates into CASSPGQGRTEAFF.

This sequence joins TRBV12-3 or TRBV12-4 and TRBJ1-1, with D perhaps TRBD1 (5 bases). This CDR3 is 13 amino acids long. Between the trimmed V and J ends, which lost 3 bases and 9 bases, there was a span of 14 bases. The CDR3 protein is CASSLDTNLKAFF. DNA of the CDR3: TGTGCCAGCAGTTTGGACACGAACCTTAAAGCTTTCTTT.

The chain employs TRBV6-6 and TRBJ1-2; D not resolved. CDR3 length equals 12 residues. The V and J ends lost 5 bases and 7 bases respectively, with 11 bases between them. In germline, CDR1 is MNHNY, CDR2 SVGAGI (reference sequence). CDR3 in DNA: TGTGCCAGCAGTGGGCCAGTCGGTGGCTACACCTTC. Its translation is CASSGPVGGYTF.

The CDR3 reads CASSLNVGNTIYF. DNA for the CDR3: TGTGCCAGCAGCTTAAATGTAGGAAACACCATATATTTT. This chain uses TRBV11-2 with TRBJ1-3, with D hard to call. The CDR3 contains 13 residues. CDR1 is SGHAT, CDR2 FQNNGV, per germline. V was clipped by 2 bases and J by 4 bases, with 6 bases between them.

The chain links TRBV28 to TRBJ1-1; D may be TRBD1 (6 bases). Germline V gene data show CDR1 as MDHEN and CDR2 as SYDVKM. The V and J ends lost 5 bases and 5 bases respectively, with 15 bases between them. The CDR3 covers 14 residues. The CDR3 sequence: CASSTNRAATEAFF. The DNA of the CDR3 is TGTGCCAGCAGTACCAACAGGGCGGCGACTGAAGCTTTCTTT.

The V gene is TRBV5-1, the J gene TRBJ2-2, with D possibly being TRBD1 (6 bases). V was cut by 4 bases and J by 1 base, with 8 bases left in between. CDR3 size: 14 residues. Germline V CDR1 and CDR2: SGHRS, YFSETQ. The CDR3 sequence is CASSATGNTGELFF. For the CDR3, the DNA is TGCGCCAGCAGCGCGACAGGGAACACCGGGGAGCTGTTTTTT.

The CDR3 bases are TGTGCCAGCAGCCAAGAAAGGGGTCTAGCGGGGGCGTACCAAGAGACCCAGTACTTC. This translates into CASSQERGLAGAYQETQYF. J is TRBJ2-5 and V is TRBV14, with 10 bases identical to TRBD2. The V and J ends lost 0 bases and 0 bases, in that order; junction bases with no gene match: 10. CDR3 size: 19 residues. Germline V gene lookup returns CDR1 SGHDN and CDR2 FVKESK.

V and J are TRBV10-3 and TRBJ2-7, with no clear D. V was clipped by 0 bases and J by 2 bases, with 5 bases between them. CDR1 and CDR2 from the germline V gene are ENHRY and SYGVKD. The CDR3 is 13 residues long. As DNA, the CDR3 is TGTGCCATCAGTGAGTCGGCAGCCTACGAGCAGTACTTC. Translating it yields CAISESAAYEQYF.